Following are 25 T cell receptor beta chains from one sample sequenced in a study of cytomegalovirus exposure and HLA in healthy donors. Researchers ran the PCR with 60 Vbeta and 13 Jbeta primers. Measured with immunoSEQ multiplex PCR; TCRdb has only the in-frame clones, and not every one. The table records 80,000 to 100,000 clones, about four fifths of them present only once. Sequencing was performed on PBMCs. The origin of the receptors is a man between 25 and 39 years old in good health and CMV-seronegative.

V gene TRBV5-6 combines with J gene TRBJ2-3, with 8 bases fitting TRBD1. From germline, CDR1 is SGHDT and CDR2 YYEEEE. The CDR3 totals 15 residues. V gave up 2 bases and J gave up 2 bases; unmatched junction bases: 4. CDR3 protein: CASSFDRGFTDTQYF. The CDR3 region has the DNA TGTGCCAGCAGCTTCGACAGGGGATTCACAGATACGCAGTATTTT.

The V call is TRBV27, the J call TRBJ1-2; perhaps TRBD1 as D (5 bases). Germline CDR1 is MNHEY and CDR2 is SMNVEV (reference sequence). V lost 1 base, J lost 3 bases, and 12 bases lay in between. This CDR3 spans 15 amino acids. The CDR3 protein is CASSLLGRADYGYTF. CDR3 in DNA: TGTGCCAGCAGTTTATTGGGCAGGGCTGACTATGGCTACACCTTC.

The V gene is TRBV12-2, the J gene TRBJ2-4; the table's D call TRBD1 went unverified against the DNA. TRBV12-2 is a pseudogene locus. This CDR3 is 14 amino acids long. The chain's CDR3 is CASRLDRDRHIQYF. In nucleotides, the CDR3 is TGTGCAAGTCGCTTAGACCGGGACAGACACATTCAGTACTTC.

The rearrangement uses TRBV18 and TRBJ1-1; 10 bases map to TRBD1. With V trimmed by 3 bases and J by 10 bases, 14 bases remained unmatched. CDR1 is KGHSH and CDR2 is LQKENI in the germline V gene. The CDR3 consists of 16 residues. The CDR3 spells CASSPLTGTGVTRAFF. The CDR3 DNA reads as TGTGCCAGCTCACCGCTCACCGGGACAGGGGTCACAAGAGCTTTCTTT.

A single count supports this clone. This rearrangement joins TRBV28 to TRBJ1-4, with 7 bases aligning to TRBD1. J gave up 3 bases and V 6 bases, and 4 bases lay outside the gene matches. The germline V gene has CDR1 MDHEN and CDR2 SYDVKM. This CDR3 contains 14 residues. DNA of the CDR3: TGTGCCAGCAGGCTACAGGGGCCTAATGAAAAACTGTTTTTT. Protein sequence: CASRLQGPNEKLFF.

The genes are TRBV6-1 and TRBJ2-7; 8 bases agree with TRBD1. The trim removed 7 bases at V and 2 bases at J, leaving 7 bases unmatched. CDR3 size: 14 residues. Per the germline V gene, CDR1 is MNHNS and CDR2 is SASEGT. The CDR3 loop is CASNPTGDTYEQYF. The CDR3 nucleotides are TGTGCCAGCAACCCGACAGGGGATACCTACGAGCAGTACTTC.

The rearrangement uses TRBV19 and TRBJ2-4; 13 nucleotides align to TRBD2. CDR1 and CDR2 from the germline V gene are LNHDA and SQIVND (reference sequence). V was pared by 1 base and J by 1 base, with 4 bases of the junction left unmatched. The CDR3 is 18 residues long. As DNA, the CDR3 is TGTGCCAGTAGTATAGGGACTAGCGGGAGTAGGGCCAAAAACATTCAGTACTTC. It translates to CASSIGTSGSRAKNIQYF.

The rearrangement joins TRBV5-1 to TRBJ2-2, with D possibly matching TRBD2 (6 bases). Trimming left V 9 bases short and J 6 bases short, with 18 bases between. Germline V gene sequence: CDR1 SGHRS, CDR2 YFSETQ. This CDR3 comprises 14 residues. The CDR3 bases are TGCGCCACTCAGGACGGGGGTAGCGCCGGGGAGCTGTTTTTT. This translates into CATQDGGSAGELFF. Drawing the rest from reference TRBV5-1 and TRBJ2-2, the complete variable domain is KAGVTQTPRYLIKTRGQQVTLSCSPISGHRSVSWYQQTPGQGLQFLFEYFSETQRNKGNFPGRFSGRQFSNSRSEMNVSTLELGDSALYLCATQDGGSAGELFFGEGSRLTVL.

The gene calls are TRBV5-4 and TRBJ2-7, with a weak D call TRBD1 (7 bases). Trimming left V 4 bases short and J 6 bases short, with 17 bases between. The germline V gene has CDR1 SGHNT and CDR2 YYREEE (reference sequence). CDR3 length: 14 residues. The DNA for the CDR3 is TGTGCCAGCAGCGGAGGGGGCGCCGAAGGCGAGCAGTACTTC. Translated, it gives CASSGGGAEGEQYF.

The chain links TRBV9 to TRBJ2-7; TRBD1 agrees at 7 bases. The trim removed 3 bases at V and 5 bases at J, leaving 11 bases unmatched. Per germline, CDR1 SGDLS and CDR2 YYNGEE. This CDR3 spans 15 amino acids. The CDR3 DNA reads as TGTGCCAGCAGCGCAGGGGGACACCTAGGGCACGAGCAGTACTTC. Amino acid sequence: CASSAGGHLGHEQYF.

The gene calls are TRBV12-5 and TRBJ2-7; tentative D call: TRBD2 (6 bases). The CDR3 runs to 14 residues. Germline CDR1 is LGHNT and CDR2 is FRNRAP. V lost 7 bases to trimming and J lost 3 bases, with 16 bases between them. The CDR3 is CASAGGKGGYEQYF. CDR3 sequence (DNA): TGTGCTAGTGCCGGCGGGAAGGGTGGCTACGAGCAGTACTTC.

The sample holds a few counts of this clone. The rearrangement joins TRBV27 to TRBJ1-2; D is ambiguous. V lost 6 bases to trimming and J lost 8 bases, with 19 bases between them. Per germline, CDR1 MNHEY and CDR2 SMNVEV (reference sequence). This CDR3 has 14 residues. The CDR3 DNA sequence: TGTGCCAGCAGCCTTGCCGGTGAGGGTGGGGGCTACACCTTC. Amino acid sequence: CASSLAGEGGGYTF.

J is TRBJ2-4 and V is TRBV7-9; D ambiguous. The CDR3 extends over 11 amino acids. V lost 5 bases to trimming and J lost 6 bases, with 5 bases between them. Germline CDR1 reads SEHNR; CDR2 reads FQNEAQ (reference sequence). CDR3 protein: CASSPGNIQYF. CDR3 nucleotides: TGTGCCAGCAGCCCGGGAAACATTCAGTACTTC.

This rearrangement joins TRBV27 to TRBJ2-1; no reliable D call. Germline values: CDR1 MNHEY, CDR2 SMNVEV (reference sequence). V lost 0 bases and J 7 bases, leaving 16 bases between the germline ends. The length of the CDR3 is 16 residues. The CDR3 nucleotides are TGTGCCAGCAGTTTATCGTACCTAAAAACCCCGAATGAGCAGTTCTTC. This gives the protein CASSLSYLKTPNEQFF.

This rearrangement joins TRBV6-5 to TRBJ1-2; D call uncertain. CDR3 length equals 14 residues. V lost 4 bases and J 4 bases, leaving 13 bases between the germline ends. Germline CDR1 is MNHEY and CDR2 is SVGAGI. The CDR3 region is CASSWEVGGYGYTF. The CDR3 DNA is TGTGCCAGCAGTTGGGAGGTAGGAGGCTATGGCTACACCTTC.

This chain connects TRBV19 to TRBJ1-5; D is possibly TRBD1 (6 bases). This CDR3 has 17 amino acids. CDR1 and CDR2 from the germline V gene are LNHDA and SQIVND (reference sequence). Trimming removed 1 base from V and 7 bases from J, with 20 bases in between. CDR3 residues: CASSIGFRGLGEQPQHF. The CDR3 bases are TGTGCCAGTAGTATAGGCTTTAGGGGGTTAGGGGAGCAGCCCCAGCATTTT.

The genes are TRBV5-1 and TRBJ2-1; TRBD1 is a possible D gene (5 bases). CDR3 length equals 12 residues. V gave up 3 bases and J gave up 7 bases, with 8 bases separating them. Germline CDR1 is SGHRS and CDR2 is YFSETQ. CDR3 in amino acids: CASSYPGNEQFF. The CDR3 bases are TGCGCCAGCAGCTACCCAGGGAATGAGCAGTTCTTC.

This rearrangement joins TRBV7-2 to TRBJ2-3; D ambiguous. The CDR3 totals 15 residues. Trimming stripped 1 base from V and 0 bases from J, with 8 bases between. Germline CDR1 SGHTA, CDR2 FQGNSA. CDR3 region: CASSLVQASTDTQYF. The CDR3 DNA reads TGTGCCAGCAGCTTAGTGCAGGCTAGCACAGATACGCAGTATTTT. The whole variable domain, remainder taken from reference TRBV7-2 and TRBJ2-3, is GAGVSQSPSNKVTEKGKDVELRCDPISGHTALYWYRQSLGQGLEFLIYFQGNSAPDKSGLPSDRFSAERTGGSVSTLTIQRTQQEDSAVYLCASSLVQASTDTQYFGPGTRLTVL.

The genes are TRBV9 and TRBJ2-1, with TRBD2 matching over 12 bases. V trimming: 2 bases; J trimming: 6 bases; junction bases outside the gene matches: 6. The CDR3 totals 16 residues. Germline V gene data show CDR1 as SGDLS and CDR2 as YYNGEE. The CDR3 loop is CASSVLTSGGVNEQFF. The CDR3 bases are TGTGCCAGCAGCGTTCTGACTAGCGGGGGTGTCAATGAGCAGTTCTTC.

The chain has TRBV4-1 and TRBJ2-1; 9 bases agree with TRBD2. The CDR3 has 17 amino acids. The ends lost 3 bases at V and 1 base at J; junction bases unmatched: 7. Per germline, CDR1 MGHRA and CDR2 YSYEKL. The CDR3 DNA follows: TGCGCCAGCAGCCAGAGCCCTAGCGGGACTTCCTACAATGAGCAGTTCTTC. This gives the protein CASSQSPSGTSYNEQFF.

The genes are TRBV5-4 and TRBJ1-1, with D unresolved. The CDR3 length is 13 residues. The germline CDR1 and CDR2 sequences are SGHNT and YYREEE (reference sequence). The germline V and J ends were trimmed by 2 bases and 4 bases, with 9 bases remaining between them. The CDR3 DNA reads TGTGCCAGCAGCTTCTGGAGAGGCACTGAAGCTTTCTTT. Protein sequence: CASSFWRGTEAFF.

This clone has only one observation. The V call is TRBV5-1, the J call TRBJ1-4; D unresolved. This CDR3 spans 14 amino acids. Trimming took 2 bases from V and 0 from J, leaving 5 bases between them. Germline values: CDR1 SGHRS, CDR2 YFSETQ. Written as DNA, the CDR3 is TGCGCCAGCAGCTTCGGGACAACTAATGAAAAACTGTTTTTT. Encoded protein: CASSFGTTNEKLFF.

The chain links TRBV7-9 to TRBJ2-5; D is possibly TRBD1 (6 bases). Germline assignment: CDR1 SEHNR and CDR2 FQNEAQ (reference sequence). V gave up 1 base and J gave up 5 bases, with 14 bases separating them. The CDR3 is 15 residues long. DNA of the CDR3: TGTGCCAGCAGCTTAGTTTCAGGGGCCGGGGAGACCCAGTACTTC. Encoded protein: CASSLVSGAGETQYF.

V and J are TRBV5-4 and TRBJ1-2; TRBD1 matches 7 bases. Looked up from germline, CDR1 is SGHNT and CDR2 is YYREEE (reference sequence). This CDR3 spans 14 amino acids. V lost 5 bases, J lost 2 bases, and 6 bases stayed unmatched. CDR3 amino acids: CASSPLTGNYGYTF. The CDR3 nucleotides read TGTGCCAGCAGTCCCTTGACAGGGAACTATGGCTACACCTTC.

This clone was found once. The chain links TRBV4-1 to TRBJ2-2, with TRBD1 as a possible D gene (5 bases). The CDR3 spans 19 residues. With 0 bases removed from V and 2 bases from J, the gap between germline ends came to 19 bases. Germline V gene data show CDR1 as MGHRA and CDR2 as YSYEKL. The CDR3 sequence: CASSQDLGRAVANTGELFF. CDR3 DNA: TGCGCCAGCAGCCAAGATCTGGGCAGGGCGGTAGCCAACACCGGGGAGCTGTTTTTT.